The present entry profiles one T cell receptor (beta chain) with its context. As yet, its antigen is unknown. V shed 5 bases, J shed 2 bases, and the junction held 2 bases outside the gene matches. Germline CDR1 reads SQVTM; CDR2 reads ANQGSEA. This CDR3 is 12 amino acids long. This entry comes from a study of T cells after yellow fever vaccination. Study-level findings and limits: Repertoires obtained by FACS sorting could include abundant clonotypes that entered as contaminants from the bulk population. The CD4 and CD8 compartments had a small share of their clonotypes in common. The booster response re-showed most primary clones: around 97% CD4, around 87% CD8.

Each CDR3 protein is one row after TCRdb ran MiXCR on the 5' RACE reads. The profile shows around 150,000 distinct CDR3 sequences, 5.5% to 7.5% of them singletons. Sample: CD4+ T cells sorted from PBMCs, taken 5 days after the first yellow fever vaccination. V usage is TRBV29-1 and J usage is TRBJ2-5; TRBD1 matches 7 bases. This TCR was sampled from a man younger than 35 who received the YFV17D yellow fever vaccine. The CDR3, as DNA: TGCAGCGTTAGGGGGCCTCAAGAGACCCAGTACTTC. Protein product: CSVRGPQETQYF.